The 3 T cell receptor beta chains below were found in one sample sequenced in a study of shared clonotypes between healthy human individuals (dated by TCRdb to 2019 to 2021). Preparation of the library involved the immunoSEQ multiplex PCR assay. TCRdb carries this immuneACCESS record with in-frame sequences only. Its versions omit some clonotypes, under half of them owing to an unresolved V gene in the studies checked, with the rest unexplained. The sample has hundreds of thousands of clones on record, 60% to 75% of them singletons. The ten largest clonotypes hold around 1.8% of the sample. Sequences were obtained from memory CD4+ T cells sorted from blood. This specimen's cell subset or site label, interpreted: CD45RA-negative fraction. These receptors were obtained from a woman in her 30s in good health.

Only a few counts were recorded for this clone. The chain joins TRBV5-4 to TRBJ2-2; TRBD1 or TRBD2 may be the D gene (5 bases each). Germline assignment: CDR1 SGHNT and CDR2 YYREEE (reference sequence). Trimming shortened V by 4 bases and J by 1 base, and 23 bases separated the two germline ends. This CDR3 comprises 19 residues. CDR3: CASSPPAGLRGVNTGELFF. CDR3 nucleotides: TGTGCCAGCAGCCCCCCCGCAGGGCTCCGAGGGGTGAACACCGGGGAGCTGTTTTTT.

The V call is TRBV5-1, the J call TRBJ1-4; TRBD1 is a possible D gene (6 bases). Germline V CDR1 and CDR2: SGHRS, YFSETQ. This CDR3 region has 14 residues. The V gene lost 3 bases and the J gene lost 7 bases, with 13 bases spanning the gap. DNA of the CDR3: TGCGCCAGCAGCTATATACAGGGCTCTGAAAAACTGTTTTTT. Its protein product is CASSYIQGSEKLFF.

This clone was detected only a few times. This sequence joins TRBV5-1 and TRBJ2-7; no definite D call. This CDR3 comprises 15 residues. V was trimmed by 0 bases and J by 2 bases, leaving 12 bases between them. The germline V gene encodes CDR1 SGHRS and CDR2 YFSETQ. In nucleotides, the CDR3 is TGCGCCAGCAGCTTGGAAGCAACTCCCGCCTACGAGCAGTACTTC. This sequence encodes CASSLEATPAYEQYF. The variable domain in full, completed from reference TRBV5-1 and TRBJ2-7, reads KAGVTQTPRYLIKTRGQQVTLSCSPISGHRSVSWYQQTPGQGLQFLFEYFSETQRNKGNFPGRFSGRQFSNSRSEMNVSTLELGDSALYLCASSLEATPAYEQYFGPGTRLTVT.